This T cell receptor (beta chain) was found in a study of CD8 T cells in Susac syndrome. As for the study in general: When their blood was taken, patients with Susac syndrome were therapy-naive, taking corticosteroids, or taking intravenous immunoglobulin alone.

An input of roughly 0.5 to 1 ug of RNA was subjected to reverse transcription using random hexamers. Amplification of TCR beta CDR3 by immunoSEQ multiplex PCR spanned 54 Vbeta and 13 Jbeta. In TCRdb, the immunoSEQ multiplex PCR reads were re-called with MiXCR into one record per CDR3 protein. The sample includes approximately 87,000 distinct CDR3 sequences, roughly 96% seen only once; the top ten take more than 0.35%. The V gene lost 4 bases and the J gene lost 3 bases, with 10 bases spanning the gap. The germline V gene encodes CDR1 SGHKS and CDR2 YYEKEE (reference sequence). CDR3 size: 13 residues. Peripheral blood CD8+ and CD4+ T cells were profiled by TCR beta sequencing. Study conclusions and caveats: Across the total CD8+ repertoires, about 17 Susac-specific public clones were detected, and across the CD8+ TEMRA repertoires, several such clones were detected.

Regarding this clonotype: As yet, its antigen is unknown.

The material sequenced was CD8+ T cells from PBMCs. The TCR sequence derives from a human donor with Susac syndrome. The rearrangement links TRBV5-5 to TRBJ1-1; D is uncertain. The CDR3 sequence is CASSLLTHTEAFF. CDR3 in DNA: TGTGCCAGCAGCCTCCTGACACACACTGAAGCTTTCTTT.